The 6 T cell receptor beta chains below all came from one sample that was sequenced in a study of T cell changes during pregnancy in multiple sclerosis. Method: immunoSEQ multiplex PCR; TCRdb's copy keeps in-frame clones and lacks some. The sample includes about 100,000 clones, around 92% seen only once; the top ten take more than 2.5%. The starting material was peripheral blood, obtained in the first trimester of pregnancy. The receptors stem from a female donor with multiple sclerosis, enrolled in a pregnancy study.

V is TRBV28 and J is TRBJ1-2; TRBD1 aligns across 7 bases. Germline CDR1 and CDR2: MDHEN and SYDVKM. The junction had 17 bases not matched to a gene; V was cut back by 5 bases and J by 8 bases. The CDR3 has 16 amino acids. This CDR3 reads CASSALHLTGIRGYTF. CDR3 bases: TGTGCCAGCAGTGCCCTCCACCTGACAGGGATCAGGGGCTACACCTTC.

The chain couples TRBV4-3 to TRBJ2-1, with 9 bases fitting TRBD1. The CDR3 contains 16 residues. J was trimmed by 1 base and V by 4 bases; bases with no gene match: 5. The germline V gene encodes CDR1 LGHNA and CDR2 YSLEER. For the CDR3, the DNA is TGCGCCAGCAGCCCCGGGACAGGGTTTTCCTACAATGAGCAGTTCTTC. Translated: CASSPGTGFSYNEQFF.

The chain joins TRBV7-3 to TRBJ2-1; 10 nucleotides line up with TRBD1. Germline-derived CDR1 and CDR2 are SGHTA and FQGTGA. The length of the CDR3 is 16 residues. Trimming at V came to 5 bases and at J to 8 bases, leaving 12 bases not matched to a gene. CDR3 region: CASSPGQGMGGDEQFF. CDR3 sequence (DNA): TGTGCCAGCAGCCCGGGACAGGGGATGGGGGGCGATGAGCAGTTCTTC.

The chain has TRBV6-5 and TRBJ2-1, with D uncertain. The CDR3 runs to 13 residues. Germline V gene sequence: CDR1 MNHEY, CDR2 SVGAGI. The V end lost 7 bases, the J end lost 9 bases, and 16 bases lay between the germline ends. The CDR3 DNA follows: TGTGCCAGCAACCAAGGCAGGCGAAGTGAGCAGTTCTTC. Encoded protein: CASNQGRRSEQFF.

The V gene is TRBV28, the J gene TRBJ2-7, with 8 bases matching TRBD2. Trimming removed 6 bases from V and 4 bases from J; junction bases left unmatched: 8. CDR1 is MDHEN and CDR2 is SYDVKM in the germline V gene. This CDR3 is 14 amino acids long. The CDR3 region is CASSSGGLGYEQYF. The CDR3 DNA follows: TGTGCCAGCAGCTCGGGGGGACTAGGGTACGAGCAGTACTTC.

This sequence joins TRBV28 and TRBJ2-7, with D perhaps TRBD1 (5 bases). The CDR3 contains 13 residues. Germline loops: CDR1 MDHEN, CDR2 SYDVKM. V gave up 6 bases and J gave up 3 bases, with 12 bases separating them. The CDR3 sequence is CASSFDRYYEQYF. CDR3 coding DNA: TGTGCCAGCAGCTTCGACAGATACTACGAGCAGTACTTC.